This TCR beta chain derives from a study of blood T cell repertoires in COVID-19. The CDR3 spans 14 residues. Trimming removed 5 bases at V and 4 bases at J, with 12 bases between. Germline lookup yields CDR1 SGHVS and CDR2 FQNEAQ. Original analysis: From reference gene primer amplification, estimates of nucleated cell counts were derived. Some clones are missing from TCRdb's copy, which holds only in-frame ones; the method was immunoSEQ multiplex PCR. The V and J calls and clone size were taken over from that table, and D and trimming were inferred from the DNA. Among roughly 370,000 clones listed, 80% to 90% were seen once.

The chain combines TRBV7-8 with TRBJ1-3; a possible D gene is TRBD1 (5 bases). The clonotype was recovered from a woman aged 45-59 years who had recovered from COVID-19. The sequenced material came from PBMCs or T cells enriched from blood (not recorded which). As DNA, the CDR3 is TGTGCCAGCAGCCAAGGGGTTTCGGGAAACACCATATATTTT. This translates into CASSQGVSGNTIYF.